This TCR beta chain was identified in a study of OX40 agonist ivuxolimab in advanced cancers. The study's findings and limits: Specificity for antigen went undetermined in the expanded peripheral T cells.

The length of the CDR3 is 16 residues. V was pared by 2 bases and J by 4 bases, with 4 bases of the junction left unmatched. Germline V gives CDR1 SEHNR, CDR2 FQNEAQ (reference sequence). A remark on this clone: Its antigen is unidentified.

Sequencing used immunoSEQ multiplex PCR; TCRdb keeps in-frame clones, though not all of them. This sample carries about 93,000 clones, about 90% of them seen once, and the ten largest clones take 0.5% to 0.65%. Sample: CD4+ or CD8+ T cells sorted from blood, taken in a trial of the OX40 agonist ivuxolimab. This receptor was obtained from an adult with an advanced solid tumor such as melanoma, head and neck, liver or kidney cancer. The V and J genes are TRBV7-9 and TRBJ2-1, with TRBD2 matching over 11 bases. The DNA of the CDR3 is TGTGCCAGCAGCTTACCGGGACTAGCGGTATACAATGAGCAGTTCTTC. It specifies CASSLPGLAVYNEQFF.